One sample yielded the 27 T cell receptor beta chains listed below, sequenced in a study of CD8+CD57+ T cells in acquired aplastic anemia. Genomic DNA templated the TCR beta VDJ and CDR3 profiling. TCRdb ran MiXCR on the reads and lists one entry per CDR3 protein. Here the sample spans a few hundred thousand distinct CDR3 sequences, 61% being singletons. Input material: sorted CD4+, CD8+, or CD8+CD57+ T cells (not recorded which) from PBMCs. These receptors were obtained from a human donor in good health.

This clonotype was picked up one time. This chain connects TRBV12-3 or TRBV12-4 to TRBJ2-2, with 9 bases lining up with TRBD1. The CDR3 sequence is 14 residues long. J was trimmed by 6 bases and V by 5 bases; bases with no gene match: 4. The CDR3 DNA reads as TGTGCCAGCAGTCCCGGGACAGGGTCCGGGGAGCTGTTTTTT. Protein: CASSPGTGSGELFF.

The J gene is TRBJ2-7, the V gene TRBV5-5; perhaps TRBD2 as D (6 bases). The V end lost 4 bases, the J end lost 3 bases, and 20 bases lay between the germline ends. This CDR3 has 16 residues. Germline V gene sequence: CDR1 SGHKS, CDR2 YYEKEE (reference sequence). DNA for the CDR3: TGTGCCAGCAGCAACTCTATAATCGGGAGTAGCTACGAGCAGTACTTC. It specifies CASSNSIIGSSYEQYF. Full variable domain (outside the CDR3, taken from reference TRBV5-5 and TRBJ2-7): DAGVTQSPTHLIKTRGQQVTLRCSPISGHKSVSWYQQVLGQGPQFIFQYYEKEERGRGNFPDRFSARQFPNYSSELNVNALLLGDSALYLCASSNSIIGSSYEQYFGPGTRLTVT.

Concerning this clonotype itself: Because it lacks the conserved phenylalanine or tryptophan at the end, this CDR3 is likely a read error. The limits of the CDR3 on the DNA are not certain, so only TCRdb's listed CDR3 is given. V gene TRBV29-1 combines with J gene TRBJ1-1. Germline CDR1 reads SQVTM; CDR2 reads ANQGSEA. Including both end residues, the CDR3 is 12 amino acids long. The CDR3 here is CSVNSGGTETFS.

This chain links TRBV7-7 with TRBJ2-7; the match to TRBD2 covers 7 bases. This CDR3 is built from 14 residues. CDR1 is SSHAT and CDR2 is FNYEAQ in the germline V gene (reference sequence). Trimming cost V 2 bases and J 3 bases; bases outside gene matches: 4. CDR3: CASSLTSEHYEQYF. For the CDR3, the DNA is TGTGCCAGCAGCTTAACTAGCGAGCACTACGAGCAGTACTTC.

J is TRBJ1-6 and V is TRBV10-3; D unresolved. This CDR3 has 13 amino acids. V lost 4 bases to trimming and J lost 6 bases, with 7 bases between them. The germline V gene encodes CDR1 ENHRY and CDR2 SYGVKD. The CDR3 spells CAISVSTNSPLHF. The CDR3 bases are TGTGCCATCAGTGTTTCAACTAATTCACCCCTCCACTTT.

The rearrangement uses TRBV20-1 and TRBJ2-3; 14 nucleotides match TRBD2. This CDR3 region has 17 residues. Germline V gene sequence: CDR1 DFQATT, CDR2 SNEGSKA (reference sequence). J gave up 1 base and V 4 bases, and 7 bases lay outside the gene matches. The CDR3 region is CSAIGLAGGGGTDTQYF. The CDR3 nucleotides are TGCAGTGCTATAGGACTAGCGGGAGGTGGAGGCACAGATACGCAGTATTTT.

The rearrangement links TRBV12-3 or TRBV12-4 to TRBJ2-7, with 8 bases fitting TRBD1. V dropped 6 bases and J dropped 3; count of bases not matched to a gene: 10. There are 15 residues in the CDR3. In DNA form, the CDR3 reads TGTGCCAGCAGAGTAGGGACAGGAGGGTTCTACGAGCAGTACTTC. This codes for CASRVGTGGFYEQYF.

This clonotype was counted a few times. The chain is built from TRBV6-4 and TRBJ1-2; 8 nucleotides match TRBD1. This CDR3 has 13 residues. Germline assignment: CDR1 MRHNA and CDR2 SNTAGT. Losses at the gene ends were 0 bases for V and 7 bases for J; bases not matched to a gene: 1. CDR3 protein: CASSDSDRGGYTF. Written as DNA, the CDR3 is TGTGCCAGCAGTGACTCAGACAGGGGTGGCTACACCTTC.

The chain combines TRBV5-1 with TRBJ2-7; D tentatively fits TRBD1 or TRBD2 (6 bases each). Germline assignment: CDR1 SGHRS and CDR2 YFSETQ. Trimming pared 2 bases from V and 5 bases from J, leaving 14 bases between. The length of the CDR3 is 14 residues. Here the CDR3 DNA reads TGCGCCAGCAGCTTTACAGGGACTTTTGACGAGCAGTACTTC. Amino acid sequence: CASSFTGTFDEQYF. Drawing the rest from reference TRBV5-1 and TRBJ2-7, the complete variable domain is KAGVTQTPRYLIKTRGQQVTLSCSPISGHRSVSWYQQTPGQGLQFLFEYFSETQRNKGNFPGRFSGRQFSNSRSEMNVSTLELGDSALYLCASSFTGTFDEQYFGPGTRLTVT.

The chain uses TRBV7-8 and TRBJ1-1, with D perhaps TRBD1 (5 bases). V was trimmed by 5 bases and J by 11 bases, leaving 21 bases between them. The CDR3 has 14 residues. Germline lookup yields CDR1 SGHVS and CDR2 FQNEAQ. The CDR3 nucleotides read TGTGCCAGCAGCCTTGGGTCGGGATTGGGGGGGGCTTTCTTT. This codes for CASSLGSGLGGAFF. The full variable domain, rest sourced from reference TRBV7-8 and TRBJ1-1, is GAGVSQSPRYKVAKRGQDVALRCDPISGHVSLFWYQQALGQGPEFLTYFQNEAQLDKSGLPSDRFFAERPEGSVSTLKIQRTQQEDSAVYLCASSLGSGLGGAFFGQGTRLTVV.

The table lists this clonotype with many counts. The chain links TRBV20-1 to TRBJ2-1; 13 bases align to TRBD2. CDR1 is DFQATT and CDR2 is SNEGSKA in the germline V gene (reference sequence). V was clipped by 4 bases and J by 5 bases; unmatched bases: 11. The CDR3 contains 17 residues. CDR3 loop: CSAIGLAGEGVDNEQFF. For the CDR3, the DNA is TGCAGTGCTATAGGACTAGCGGGAGAAGGGGTAGACAATGAGCAGTTCTTC.

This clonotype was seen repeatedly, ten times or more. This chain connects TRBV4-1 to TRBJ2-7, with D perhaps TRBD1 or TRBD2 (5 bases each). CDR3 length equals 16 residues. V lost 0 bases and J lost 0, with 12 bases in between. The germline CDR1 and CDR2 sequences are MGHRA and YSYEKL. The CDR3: CASSQEGPISSYEQYF. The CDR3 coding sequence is TGCGCCAGCAGCCAAGAGGGACCGATAAGCTCCTACGAGCAGTACTTC.

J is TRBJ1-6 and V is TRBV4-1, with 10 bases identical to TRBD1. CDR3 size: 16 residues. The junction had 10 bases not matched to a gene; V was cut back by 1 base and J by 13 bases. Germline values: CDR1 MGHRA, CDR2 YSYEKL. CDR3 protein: CASSQVGGQGIIPLHF. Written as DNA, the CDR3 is TGCGCCAGCAGCCAAGTAGGGGGACAGGGGATTATTCCCCTCCACTTT.

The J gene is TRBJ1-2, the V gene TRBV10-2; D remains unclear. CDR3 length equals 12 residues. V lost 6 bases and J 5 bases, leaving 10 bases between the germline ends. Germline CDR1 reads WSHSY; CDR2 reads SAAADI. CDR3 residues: CASRPSMYGYTF. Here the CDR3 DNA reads TGCGCCAGCAGACCCAGTATGTATGGCTACACCTTC.

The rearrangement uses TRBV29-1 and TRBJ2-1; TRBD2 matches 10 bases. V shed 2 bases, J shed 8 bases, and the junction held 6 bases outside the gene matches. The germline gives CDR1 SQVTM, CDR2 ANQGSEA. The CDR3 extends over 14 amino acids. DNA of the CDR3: TGCAGCGTTGAATGGGCTAGCGGGAGCTATGAGCAGTTCTTC. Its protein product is CSVEWASGSYEQFF.

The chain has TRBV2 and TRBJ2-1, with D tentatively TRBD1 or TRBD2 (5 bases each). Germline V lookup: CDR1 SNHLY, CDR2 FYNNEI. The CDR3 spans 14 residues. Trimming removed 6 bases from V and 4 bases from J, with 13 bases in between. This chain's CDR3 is CASRGSRDYNEQFF. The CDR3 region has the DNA TGTGCCAGCAGAGGGAGCAGGGATTACAATGAGCAGTTCTTC. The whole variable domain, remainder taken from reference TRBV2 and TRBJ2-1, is EPEVTQTPSHQVTQMGQEVILRCVPISNHLYFYWYRQILGQKVEFLVSFYNNEISEKSEIFDDQFSVERPDGSNFTLKIRSTKLEDSAMYFCASRGSRDYNEQFFGPGTRLTVL.

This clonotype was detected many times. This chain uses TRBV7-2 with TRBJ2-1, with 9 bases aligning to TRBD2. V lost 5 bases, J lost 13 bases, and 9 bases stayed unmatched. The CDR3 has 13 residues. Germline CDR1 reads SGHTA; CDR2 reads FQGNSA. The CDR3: CASSPRLAEDQFF. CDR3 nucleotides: TGTGCCAGCAGCCCCAGACTAGCGGAGGACCAGTTCTTC.

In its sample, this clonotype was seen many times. CDR3 residues: CSAQGSANGYTF. The CDR3 DNA is TGCAGTGCTCAGGGATCCGCGAATGGCTACACCTTC. The chain combines TRBV20-1 with TRBJ1-2, with TRBD1 as a possible D gene (5 bases). The germline gives CDR1 DFQATT, CDR2 SNEGSKA (reference sequence). Trimming took off 5 bases at V and 6 bases at J, with 13 bases between the two ends. This CDR3 has 12 residues.

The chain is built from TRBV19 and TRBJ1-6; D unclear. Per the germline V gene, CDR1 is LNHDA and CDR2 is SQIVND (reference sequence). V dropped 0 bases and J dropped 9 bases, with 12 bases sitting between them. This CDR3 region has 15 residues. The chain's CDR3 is CASSIEDRGSSPLHF. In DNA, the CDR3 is TGTGCCAGTAGTATAGAGGACCGAGGAAGTTCACCCCTCCACTTT. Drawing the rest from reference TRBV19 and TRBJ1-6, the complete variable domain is DGGITQSPKYLFRKEGQNVTLSCEQNLNHDAMYWYRQDPGQGLRLIYYSQIVNDFQKGDIAEGYSVSREKKESFPLTVTSAQKNPTAFYLCASSIEDRGSSPLHFGNGTRLTVT.

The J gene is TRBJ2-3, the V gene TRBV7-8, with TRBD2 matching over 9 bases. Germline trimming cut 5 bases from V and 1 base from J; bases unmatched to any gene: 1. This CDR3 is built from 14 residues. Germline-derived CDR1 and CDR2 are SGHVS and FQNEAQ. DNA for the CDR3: TGTGCCAGCAGCGCGGGGGGGCGCACAGATACGCAGTATTTT. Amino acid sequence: CASSAGGRTDTQYF.

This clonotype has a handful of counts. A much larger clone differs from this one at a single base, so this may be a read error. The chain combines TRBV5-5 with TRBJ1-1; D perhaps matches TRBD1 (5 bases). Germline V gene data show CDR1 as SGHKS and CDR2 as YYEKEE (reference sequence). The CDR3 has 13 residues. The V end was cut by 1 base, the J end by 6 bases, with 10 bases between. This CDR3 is CASSLLGVAEAFF. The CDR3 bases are TGTGCCAGCAGCTTGTTAGGGGTTGCTGAAGCTTTCTTT.

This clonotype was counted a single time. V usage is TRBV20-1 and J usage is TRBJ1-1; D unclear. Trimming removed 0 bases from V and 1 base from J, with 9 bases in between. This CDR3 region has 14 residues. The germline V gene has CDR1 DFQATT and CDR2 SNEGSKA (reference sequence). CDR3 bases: TGCAGTGCTAGAGAAGGAGGGTCGAACACTGAAGCTTTCTTT. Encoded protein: CSAREGGSNTEAFF.

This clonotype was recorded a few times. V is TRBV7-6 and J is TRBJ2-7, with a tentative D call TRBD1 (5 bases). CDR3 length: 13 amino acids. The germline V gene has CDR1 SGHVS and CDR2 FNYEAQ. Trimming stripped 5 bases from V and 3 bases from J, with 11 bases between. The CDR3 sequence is CASSPTVFYEQYF. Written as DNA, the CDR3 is TGTGCCAGCAGCCCGACAGTCTTCTACGAGCAGTACTTC.

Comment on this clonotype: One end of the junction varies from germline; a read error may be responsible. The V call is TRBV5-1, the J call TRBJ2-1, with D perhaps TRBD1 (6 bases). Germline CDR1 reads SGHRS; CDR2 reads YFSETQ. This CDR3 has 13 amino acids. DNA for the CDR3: TGTGCCAGCAGCAGGGGCAGGGATGGTGAGCAGTTCTTC. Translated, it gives CASSRGRDGEQFF.

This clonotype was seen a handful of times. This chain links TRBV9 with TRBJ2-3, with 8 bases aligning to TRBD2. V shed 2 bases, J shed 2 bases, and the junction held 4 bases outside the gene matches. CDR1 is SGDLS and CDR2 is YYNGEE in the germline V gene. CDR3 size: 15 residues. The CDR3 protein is CASSVLSGITDTQYF. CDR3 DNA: TGTGCCAGCAGCGTTCTTAGCGGGATCACAGATACGCAGTATTTT. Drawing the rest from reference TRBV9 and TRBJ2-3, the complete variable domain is DSGVTQTPKHLITATGQRVTLRCSPRSGDLSVYWYQQSLDQGLQFLIQYYNGEERAKGNILERFSAQQFPDLHSELNLSSLELGDSALYFCASSVLSGITDTQYFGPGTRLTVL.

CDR3 loop: CANGTPEGNTQYF. The CDR3 region has the DNA TGTGCCAACGGGACCCCCGAGGGAAATACGCAGTATTTT. The chain employs TRBV12-3 or TRBV12-4 and TRBJ2-3; TRBD1 or TRBD2 may be the D gene (5 bases each). Trimming shortened V by 10 bases and J by 7 bases, and 18 bases separated the two germline ends. The CDR3 length is 13 residues.

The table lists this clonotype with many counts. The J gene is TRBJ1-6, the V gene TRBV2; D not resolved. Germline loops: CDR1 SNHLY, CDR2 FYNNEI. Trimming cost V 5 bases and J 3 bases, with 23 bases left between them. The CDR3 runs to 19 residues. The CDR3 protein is CASSRFREGSAFYNSPLHF. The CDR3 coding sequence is TGTGCCAGCAGTCGCTTTAGGGAGGGAAGCGCCTTCTATAATTCACCCCTCCACTTT.